The entry that follows covers one T cell receptor beta chain sequence. The antigen is not known. The CDR3 length is 14 residues. V shed 1 base and J shed 7 bases, with 10 bases lying between them. Germline CDR1 LNHDA, CDR2 SQIVND (reference sequence). Profiled with immunoSEQ multiplex PCR; TCRdb holds only in-frame clones, not every one. The table shows about 15,000 clones, with approximately 80% occurring only once. This sample stems from a study of OX40 agonist ivuxolimab in advanced cancers. The study's findings and limits: The mean number of expanded clones was higher in CD8+ T cells than in CD4+.

The chain couples TRBV19 to TRBJ1-4; D ambiguous. The sequence derives from an adult with an advanced solid tumor such as melanoma, head and neck, liver or kidney cancer. Specimen: CD4+ or CD8+ T cells sorted from blood, collected in a trial of the OX40 agonist ivuxolimab. The CDR3 loop reads CASSIVSGFEKLFF. The CDR3 DNA follows: TGTGCCAGTAGTATAGTCAGCGGTTTTGAAAAACTGTTTTTT.